The 5 T cell receptor beta chains presented below share a single source sample, sequenced in a study of OX40 agonist ivuxolimab in advanced cancers. Assay used: immunoSEQ multiplex PCR; TCRdb lists only in-frame clones, some missing. The repertoire has roughly 14,000 clones, 80% of them found once; the top ten carry roughly an eighth. The sample here was CD4+ or CD8+ T cells sorted from blood, taken in a trial of the OX40 agonist ivuxolimab. Receptors were obtained from an adult with an advanced solid tumor such as melanoma, head and neck, liver or kidney cancer.

The rearrangement uses TRBV4-2 and TRBJ2-7; D is tentatively TRBD1 or TRBD2 (5 bases each). The germline gives CDR1 LGHNA, CDR2 YNFKEQ. Deletions cut 1 base from V and 0 bases from J, with 19 bases between. There are 18 residues in the CDR3. CDR3: CASSQGLPWGPDSYEQYF. CDR3 in DNA: TGTGCCAGCAGCCAAGGACTACCCTGGGGACCAGACTCCTACGAGCAGTACTTC.

The rearrangement links TRBV7-9 to TRBJ2-5; 8 positions agree with TRBD2. The CDR3 extends over 18 amino acids. V shed 5 bases, J shed 5 bases, and the junction held 19 bases outside the gene matches. CDR1 SEHNR and CDR2 FQNEAQ come from the germline V gene (reference sequence). CDR3 DNA: TGTGCCAGCAGCCCCCGGCGGGGGGCAGGCAAAAAGTTGGAGACCCAGTACTTC. It codes for CASSPRRGAGKKLETQYF.

The V gene is TRBV2, the J gene TRBJ2-1, with D unclear. Germline assignment: CDR1 SNHLY and CDR2 FYNNEI. The CDR3 length is 15 residues. Trimming took 11 bases from V and 1 from J, leaving 18 bases between them. The CDR3 region has the DNA TGTGCCGCCCGTGGCAGATTCAGTTCCTACAATGAGCAGTTCTTC. Its translation is CAARGRFSSYNEQFF.

The rearrangement joins TRBV30 to TRBJ1-1, with D unresolved. Germline lookup yields CDR1 GTSNPN and CDR2 SVGIG (reference sequence). The CDR3 runs 14 residues. V was cut by 0 bases and J by 0 bases, with 8 bases left in between. CDR3 region: CAWSVIGVNTEAFF. The DNA of the CDR3 is TGTGCCTGGAGTGTAATTGGGGTGAACACTGAAGCTTTCTTT.

The chain employs TRBV10-1 and TRBJ1-5, with 8 bases identical to TRBD1. The CDR3 covers 17 residues. Germline assignment: CDR1 WNHNN and CDR2 SYGVQD (reference sequence). Losses at the gene ends were 8 bases for V and 2 bases for J; bases not matched to a gene: 14. Here the CDR3 reads CASGRTGRREGNQPQHF. The CDR3 region has the DNA TGCGCCAGCGGACGGACAGGGCGTCGGGAGGGCAATCAGCCCCAGCATTTT.